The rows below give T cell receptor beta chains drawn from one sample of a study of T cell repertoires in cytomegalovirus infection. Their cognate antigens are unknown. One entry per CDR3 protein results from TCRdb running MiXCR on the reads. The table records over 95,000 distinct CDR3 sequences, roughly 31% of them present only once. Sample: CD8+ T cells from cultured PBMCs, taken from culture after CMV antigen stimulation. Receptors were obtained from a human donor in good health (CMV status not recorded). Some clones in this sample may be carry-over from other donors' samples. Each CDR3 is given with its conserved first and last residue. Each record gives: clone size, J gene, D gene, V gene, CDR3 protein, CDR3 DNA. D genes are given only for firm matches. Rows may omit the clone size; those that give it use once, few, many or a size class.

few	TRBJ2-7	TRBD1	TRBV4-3	CASSQDRDRGIYEQYF	TGCGCCAGCAGCCAAGACAGGGACAGGGGAATCTACGAGCAGTACTTC
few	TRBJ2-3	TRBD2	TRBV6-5	CASSYMGGVTDTQYF	TGTGCCAGCAGTTACATGGGGGGGGTCACAGATACGCAGTATTTT
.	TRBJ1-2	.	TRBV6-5	CASRIGGGRGNYGYTF	TGTGCCAGCAGGATCGGCGGTGGGAGGGGGAACTATGGCTACACCTTC
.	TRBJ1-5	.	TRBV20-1	CSAKRAPPGQPQHF	TGCAGTGCTAAACGGGCCCCACCGGGTCAGCCCCAGCATTTT
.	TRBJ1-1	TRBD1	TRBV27	CASRPVTGVNTEAFF	TGTGCCAGCAGACCGGTGACAGGGGTAAACACTGAAGCTTTCTTT
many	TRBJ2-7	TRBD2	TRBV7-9	CASRPGGEGEQYF	TGTGCCAGCAGGCCGGGGGGGGAAGGCGAGCAGTACTTC
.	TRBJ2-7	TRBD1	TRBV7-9	CASTVQGFAYEQYF	TGTGCCAGCACCGTACAGGGGTTCGCCTACGAGCAGTACTTC
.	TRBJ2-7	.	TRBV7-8	CASSLGGTSFYEQYF	TGTGCCAGCAGCTTAGGCGGGACAAGCTTCTACGAGCAGTACTTC
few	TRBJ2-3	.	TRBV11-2	CASSLGGFLGDTQYF	TGTGCCAGCAGCTTAGGAGGATTCTTAGGGGATACGCAGTATTTT
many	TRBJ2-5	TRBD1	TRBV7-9	CASTTGGTTLQETQYF	TGTGCCTCGACGACAGGGGGGACGACGCTACAAGAGACCCAGTACTTC
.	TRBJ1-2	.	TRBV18	CASSPAAGFSGYGYTF	TGTGCCAGCTCACCCGCGGCAGGGTTTAGTGGCTATGGCTACACCTTC
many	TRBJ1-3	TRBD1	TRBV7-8	CASEPTGLSGNTIYF	TGTGCCAGTGAACCGACAGGGCTCTCTGGAAACACCATATATTTT
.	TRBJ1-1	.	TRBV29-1	CSVEGRARAFF	TGCAGCGTGGAGGGCAGGGCGAGGGCTTTCTTT
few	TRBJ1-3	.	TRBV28	CASSHRGAGGFLGNTIYF	TGTGCCAGCAGTCACCGGGGTGCAGGTGGGTTCCTTGGAAACACCATATATTTT
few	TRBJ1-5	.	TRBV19	CASSIHVLDVYNQPQHF	TGTGCCAGTAGTATCCACGTATTGGACGTATATAATCAGCCCCAGCATTTT
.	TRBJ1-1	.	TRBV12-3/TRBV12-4	CASSYPWGVLGTEAFF	TGTGCCAGCAGTTACCCATGGGGGGTTCTGGGCACTGAAGCTTTCTTT
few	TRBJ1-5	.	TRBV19	CASSIWALSNQPQHF	TGTGCCAGTAGTATTTGGGCCCTAAGCAATCAGCCCCAGCATTTT
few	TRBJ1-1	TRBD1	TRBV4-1	CASSQDLQGASEAFF	TGCGCCAGCAGCCAAGATCTCCAGGGGGCCAGTGAAGCTTTCTTT
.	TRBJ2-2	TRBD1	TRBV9	CASSVRGTGGSGELFF	TGTGCCAGCAGCGTTAGAGGGACAGGGGGCTCCGGGGAGCTGTTTTTT
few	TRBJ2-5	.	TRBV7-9	CASSPIETQYF	TGTGCCAGCAGCCCGATAGAGACCCAGTACTTC
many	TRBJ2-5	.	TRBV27	CASSLYLGTQETQYF	TGTGCCAGCAGTTTATACCTGGGGACCCAAGAGACCCAGTACTTC
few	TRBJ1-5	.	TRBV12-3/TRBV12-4	CASSRGQPQHF	TGTGCCAGCAGTCGTGGTCAGCCCCAGCATTTT
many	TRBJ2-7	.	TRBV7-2	CASSPLLEHEQYF	TGTGCCAGCAGCCCTCTGTTGGAACACGAGCAGTACTTC
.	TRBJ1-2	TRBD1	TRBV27	CASSLAGGLDRGRGAGYTF	TGTGCCAGCAGTTTAGCAGGGGGACTGGACAGGGGGCGCGGAGCCGGCTACACCTTC
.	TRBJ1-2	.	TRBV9	CAFLLRAVTPNYGYTF	TGTGCCTTCCTATTGAGGGCAGTCACGCCTAACTATGGCTACACCTTC
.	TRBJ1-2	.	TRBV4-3	CASSQDFGRKYGYTF	TGCGCCAGCAGCCAAGACTTCGGCAGGAAGTATGGCTACACCTTT
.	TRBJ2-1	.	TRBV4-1	CASSSLSGGYEQFF	TGCGCCAGCAGCTCCCTAAGTGGGGGCTACGAGCAGTTCTTC
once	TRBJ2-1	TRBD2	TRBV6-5	CASSLSRSGFYNEQFF	TGTGCCAGCAGTCTATCACGTAGCGGGTTCTACAATGAGCAGTTCTTC
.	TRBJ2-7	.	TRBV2	CASSEAGEFYEQYF	TGTGCCAGCAGTGAAGCGGGGGAGTTCTACGAGCAGTACTTC
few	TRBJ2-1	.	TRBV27	CASSPGQNEQFF	TGTGCCAGCAGTCCGGGACAAAATGAGCAGTTCTTC
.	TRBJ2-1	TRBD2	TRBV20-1	CSARNPSGNEQFF	TGCAGTGCTAGAAACCCTAGCGGCAATGAGCAGTTCTTC
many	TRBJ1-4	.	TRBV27	CASSLYQTNEKLFF	TGTGCCAGCAGTCTCTACCAGACCAATGAAAAACTGTTTTTT
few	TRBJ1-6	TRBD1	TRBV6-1	CASSRDRVGSPLHF	TGTGCCAGCAGTAGGGACAGGGTGGGCTCACCCCTCCACTTT
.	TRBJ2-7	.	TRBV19	CASSIPGTGYEQYF	TGTGCCAGTAGTATCCCTGGTACCGGGTACGAGCAGTACTTC
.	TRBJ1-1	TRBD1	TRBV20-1	CSARDQKDRRNTEAFF	TGCAGTGCTAGAGACCAAAAGGACAGGAGAAACACTGAAGCTTTCTTT
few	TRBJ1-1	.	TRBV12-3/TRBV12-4	CASSLMGEAFF	TGTGCCAGCAGTTTAATGGGGGAAGCTTTCTTT
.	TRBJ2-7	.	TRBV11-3	CASSGYPSYEQYF	TGTGCCAGCAGCGGATACCCCTCCTACGAGCAGTACTTC
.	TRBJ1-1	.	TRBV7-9	CASSLGSGMTGTEAFF	TGTGCCAGCAGCTTAGGAAGCGGGATGACGGGCACTGAAGCTTTCTTT
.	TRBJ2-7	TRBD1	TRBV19	CASRLGTGRIYEQYF	TGTGCCAGTAGGTTGGGGACAGGGAGAATCTACGAGCAGTACTTC
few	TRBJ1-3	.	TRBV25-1	CASSELGGDLSGNTIYF	TGTGCCAGCAGTGAATTAGGAGGGGACCTCTCTGGAAACACCATATATTTT
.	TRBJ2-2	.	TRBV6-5	CASSNGLGTTGELFF	TGTGCCAGCAGTAACGGACTGGGGACTACCGGGGAGCTGTTTTTT
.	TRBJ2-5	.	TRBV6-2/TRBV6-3	CASSYPTDLEETQYF	TGTGCCAGCAGTTACCCGACAGATTTGGAAGAGACCCAGTACTTC
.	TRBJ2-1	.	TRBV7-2	CASSRSGANEQFF	TGTGCCAGCAGCAGGTCCGGAGCTAATGAGCAGTTCTTC
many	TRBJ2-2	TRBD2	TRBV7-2	CASSLMTSGAATGELFF	TGTGCCAGCAGCCTAATGACTAGCGGGGCCGCGACCGGGGAGCTGTTTTTT
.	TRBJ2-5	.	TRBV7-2	CASSLGTDFTETQYF	TGTGCCAGCAGCTTAGGGACAGATTTTACGGAGACCCAGTACTTC
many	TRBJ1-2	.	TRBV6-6	CASTITTGSNYGYTF	TGTGCCAGCACAATAACGACGGGGTCTAACTATGGCTACACCTTC
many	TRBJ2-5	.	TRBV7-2	CASSLEQQETQYF	TGTGCCAGCAGCTTAGAACAGCAAGAGACCCAGTACTTC
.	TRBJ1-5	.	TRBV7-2	CASSLAGGRNQPQHF	TGTGCCAGCAGCTTAGCTGGGGGACGCAATCAGCCCCAGCATTTT
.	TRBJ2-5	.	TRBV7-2	CASSLAGSPGETQYF	TGTGCCAGCAGCTTAGCTGGAAGCCCCGGAGAGACCCAGTACTTC
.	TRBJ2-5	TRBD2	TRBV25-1	CASSAGLEGLSQQETQYF	TGTGCCAGCAGTGCCGGACTAGAAGGACTAAGCCAGCAAGAGACCCAGTACTTC
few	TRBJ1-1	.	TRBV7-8	CASNYGVNTEAFF	TGTGCCTCCAATTACGGGGTGAACACTGAAGCTTTCTTT
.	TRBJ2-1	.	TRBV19	CASRWMGAGNEQFF	TGTGCCAGTAGATGGATGGGGGCGGGAAATGAGCAGTTCTTC
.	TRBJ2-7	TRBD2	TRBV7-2	CASSLLSSGEYEQYF	TGTGCCAGCAGCTTATTGTCTAGCGGGGAATACGAGCAGTACTTC
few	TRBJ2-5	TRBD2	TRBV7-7	CASSLSASGGAGGTQYF	TGTGCTAGCAGCTTAAGCGCTAGCGGGGGGGCCGGGGGGACCCAGTACTTC
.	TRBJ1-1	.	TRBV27	CASSLSMGQGYEAFF	TGTGCCAGCAGTTTATCGATGGGACAAGGATATGAAGCTTTCTTT